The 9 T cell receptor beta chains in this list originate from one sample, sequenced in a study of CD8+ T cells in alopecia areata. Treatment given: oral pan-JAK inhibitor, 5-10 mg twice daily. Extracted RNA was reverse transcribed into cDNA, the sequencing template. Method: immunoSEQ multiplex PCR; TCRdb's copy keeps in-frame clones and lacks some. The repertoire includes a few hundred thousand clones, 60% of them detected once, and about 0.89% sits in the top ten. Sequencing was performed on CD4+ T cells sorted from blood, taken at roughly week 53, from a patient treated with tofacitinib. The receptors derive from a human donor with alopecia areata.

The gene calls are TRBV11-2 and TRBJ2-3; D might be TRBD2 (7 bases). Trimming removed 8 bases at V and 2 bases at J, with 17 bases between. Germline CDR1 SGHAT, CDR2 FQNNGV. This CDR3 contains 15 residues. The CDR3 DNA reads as TGTGCCAGCCGTATTTGGGGGGGCCTCACAGATACGCAGTATTTT. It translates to CASRIWGGLTDTQYF.

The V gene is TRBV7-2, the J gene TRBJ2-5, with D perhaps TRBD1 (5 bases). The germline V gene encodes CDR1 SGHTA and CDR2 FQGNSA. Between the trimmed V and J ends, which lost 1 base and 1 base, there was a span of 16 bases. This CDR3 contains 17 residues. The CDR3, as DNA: TGTGCCAGCAGCTTAGTGAGAGTCAGGGCCGTCCAAGAGACCCAGTACTTC. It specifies CASSLVRVRAVQETQYF.

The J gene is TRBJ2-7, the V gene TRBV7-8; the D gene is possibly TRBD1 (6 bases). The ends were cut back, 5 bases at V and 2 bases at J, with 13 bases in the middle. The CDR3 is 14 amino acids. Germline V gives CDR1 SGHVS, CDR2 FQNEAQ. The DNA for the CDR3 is TGTGCCAGCAGCGACCGGACAGTGCCCTACGAGCAGTACTTC. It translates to CASSDRTVPYEQYF.

As DNA, the CDR3 is TGTGCCTGGAGTGTCCGAGCTGCGGGGTTGGGCTACGAGCAGTACTTC. Translation: CAWSVRAAGLGYEQYF. This chain joins TRBV30 and TRBJ2-7, with D possibly TRBD2 on 6 matching bases. Germline values: CDR1 GTSNPN, CDR2 SVGIG (reference sequence). The CDR3 covers 16 residues. V lost 0 bases and J 3 bases, leaving 18 bases between the germline ends.

As DNA, the CDR3 is TGCAGCGTTTCCGGGAAGAACACTGAAGCTTTCTTT. As protein: CSVSGKNTEAFF. The V and J genes are TRBV29-1 and TRBJ1-1; D is undetermined. Germline V CDR1 and CDR2: SQVTM, ANQGSEA. The CDR3 spans 12 residues. V gave up 5 bases and J gave up 1 base, with 8 bases separating them.

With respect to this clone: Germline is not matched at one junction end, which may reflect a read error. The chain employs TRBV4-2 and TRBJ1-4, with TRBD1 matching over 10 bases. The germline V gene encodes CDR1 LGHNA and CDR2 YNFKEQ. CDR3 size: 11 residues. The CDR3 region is CASSQGGQGIF. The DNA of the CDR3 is TGTGCCAGCAGCCAAGGGGGACAGGGGATCTTT.

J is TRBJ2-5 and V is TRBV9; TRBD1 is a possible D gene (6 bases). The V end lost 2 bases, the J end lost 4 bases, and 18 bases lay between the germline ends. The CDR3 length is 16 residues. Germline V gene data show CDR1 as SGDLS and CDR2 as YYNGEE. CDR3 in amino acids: CASSVLRGQGGETQYF. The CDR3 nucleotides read TGTGCCAGCAGCGTTCTCAGAGGCCAAGGGGGAGAGACCCAGTACTTC.

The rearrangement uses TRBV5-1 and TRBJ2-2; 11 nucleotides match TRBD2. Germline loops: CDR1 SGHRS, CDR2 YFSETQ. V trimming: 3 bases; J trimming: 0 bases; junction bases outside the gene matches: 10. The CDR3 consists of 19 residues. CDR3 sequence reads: CASSWPSGGTAANTGELFF. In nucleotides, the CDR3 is TGCGCCAGCAGCTGGCCTAGCGGGGGGACCGCAGCGAACACCGGGGAGCTGTTTTTT.

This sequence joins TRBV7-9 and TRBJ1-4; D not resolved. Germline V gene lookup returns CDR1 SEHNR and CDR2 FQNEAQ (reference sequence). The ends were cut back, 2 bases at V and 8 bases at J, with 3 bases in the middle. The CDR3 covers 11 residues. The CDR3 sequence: CASSLYEKLFF. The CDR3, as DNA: TGTGCCAGCAGCTTATACGAAAAACTGTTTTTT.